The subject of this entry is one TCR beta chain. Looked up from germline, CDR1 is SQVTM and CDR2 is ANQGSEA. The CDR3 length is 13 residues. V gave up 4 bases and J gave up 9 bases; unmatched junction bases: 4. The data stem from a study of blood T cell repertoires in COVID-19. Assay: immunoSEQ multiplex PCR; the TCRdb copy retains only in-frame clones and omits some. The sample carries 300,000 to 350,000 clones, less than 90% recorded once. The specimen was PBMCs or T cells enriched from blood (not recorded which). The TCR sequence derives from a woman in her 30s who had recovered from COVID-19. This chain joins TRBV29-1 and TRBJ1-6, with TRBD1 identical over 9 bases. The CDR3, as DNA: TGCAGCGTTGGTGAGGACAGGGGTTCACCCCTCCACTTT. Protein product: CSVGEDRGSPLHF.